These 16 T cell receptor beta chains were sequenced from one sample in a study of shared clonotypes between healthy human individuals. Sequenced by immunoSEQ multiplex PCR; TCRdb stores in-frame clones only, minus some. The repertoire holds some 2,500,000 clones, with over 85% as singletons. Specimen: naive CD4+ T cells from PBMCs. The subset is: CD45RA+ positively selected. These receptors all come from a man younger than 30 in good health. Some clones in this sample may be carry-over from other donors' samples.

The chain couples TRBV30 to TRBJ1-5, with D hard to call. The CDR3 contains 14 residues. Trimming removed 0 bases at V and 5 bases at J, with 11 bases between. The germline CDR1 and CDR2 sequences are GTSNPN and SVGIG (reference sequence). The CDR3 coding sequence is TGTGCCTGGAGTGTCGGAGGGATTTATCAGCCCCAGCATTTT. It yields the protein CAWSVGGIYQPQHF.

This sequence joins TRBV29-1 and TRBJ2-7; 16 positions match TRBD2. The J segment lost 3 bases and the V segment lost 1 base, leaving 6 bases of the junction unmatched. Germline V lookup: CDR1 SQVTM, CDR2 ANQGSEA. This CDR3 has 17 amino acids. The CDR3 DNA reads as TGCAGCGTTGAAGTCCAGGGACTAGCGGGAGGGGTCTACGAGCAGTACTTC. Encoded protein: CSVEVQGLAGGVYEQYF.

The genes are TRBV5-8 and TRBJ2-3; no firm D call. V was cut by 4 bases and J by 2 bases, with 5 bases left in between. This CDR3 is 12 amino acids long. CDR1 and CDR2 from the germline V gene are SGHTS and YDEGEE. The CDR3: CASSGFTDTQYF. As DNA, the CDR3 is TGTGCCAGCAGCGGTTTCACAGATACGCAGTATTTT.

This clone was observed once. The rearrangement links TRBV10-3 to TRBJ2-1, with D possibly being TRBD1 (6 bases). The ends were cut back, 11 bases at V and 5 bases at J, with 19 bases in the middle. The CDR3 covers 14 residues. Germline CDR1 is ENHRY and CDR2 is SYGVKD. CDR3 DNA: TGTGCCTCACAGGGCGCGCTTTCCAACAATGAGCAGTTCTTC. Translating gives CASQGALSNNEQFF.

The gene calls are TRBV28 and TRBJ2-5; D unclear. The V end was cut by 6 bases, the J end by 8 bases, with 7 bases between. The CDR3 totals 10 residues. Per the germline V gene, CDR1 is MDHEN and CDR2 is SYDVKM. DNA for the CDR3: TGTGCCAGCAGCCGACAAACCCAGTACTTC. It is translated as CASSRQTQYF.

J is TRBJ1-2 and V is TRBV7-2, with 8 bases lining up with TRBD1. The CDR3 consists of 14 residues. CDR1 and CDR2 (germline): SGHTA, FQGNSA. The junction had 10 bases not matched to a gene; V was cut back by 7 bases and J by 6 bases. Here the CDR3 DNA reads TGTGCCAGCAAAACTTCGACAGGGGTGCATGGCTACACCTTC. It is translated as CASKTSTGVHGYTF. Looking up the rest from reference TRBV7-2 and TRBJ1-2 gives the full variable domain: GAGVSQSPSNKVTEKGKDVELRCDPISGHTALYWYRQSLGQGLEFLIYFQGNSAPDKSGLPSDRFSAERTGGSVSTLTIQRTQQEDSAVYLCASKTSTGVHGYTFGSGTRLTVV.

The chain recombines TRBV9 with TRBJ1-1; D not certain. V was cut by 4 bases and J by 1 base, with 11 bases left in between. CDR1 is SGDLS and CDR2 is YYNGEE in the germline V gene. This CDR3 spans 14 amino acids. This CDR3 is CASSTTSRNTEAFF. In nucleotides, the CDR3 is TGTGCCAGCAGCACCACCAGCAGGAACACTGAAGCTTTCTTT.

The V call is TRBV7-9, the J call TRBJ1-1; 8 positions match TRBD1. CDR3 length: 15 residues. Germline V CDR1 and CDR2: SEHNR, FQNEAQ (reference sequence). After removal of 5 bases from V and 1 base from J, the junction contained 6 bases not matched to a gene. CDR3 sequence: CASSPRTGRNTEAFF. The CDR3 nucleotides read TGTGCCAGCAGCCCGCGGACAGGGCGGAACACTGAAGCTTTCTTT.

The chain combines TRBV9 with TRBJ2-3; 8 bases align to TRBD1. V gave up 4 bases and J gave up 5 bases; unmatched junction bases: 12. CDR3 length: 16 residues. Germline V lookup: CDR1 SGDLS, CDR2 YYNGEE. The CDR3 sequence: CASSSPSPGGKDTQYF. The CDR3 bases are TGTGCCAGCAGCTCCCCCTCGCCAGGGGGCAAAGATACGCAGTATTTT.

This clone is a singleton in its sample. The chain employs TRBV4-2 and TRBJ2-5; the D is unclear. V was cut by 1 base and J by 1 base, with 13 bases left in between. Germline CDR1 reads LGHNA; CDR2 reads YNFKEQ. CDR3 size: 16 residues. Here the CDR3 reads CASSQGAGEIQETQYF. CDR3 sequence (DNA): TGTGCCAGCAGCCAAGGTGCAGGAGAGATCCAAGAGACCCAGTACTTC.

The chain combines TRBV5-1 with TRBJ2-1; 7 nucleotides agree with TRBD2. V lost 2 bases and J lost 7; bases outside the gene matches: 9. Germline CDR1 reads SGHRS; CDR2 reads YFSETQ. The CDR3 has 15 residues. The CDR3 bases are TGCGCCAGCAGCTTTGCGTCTAGCGGAGGGAATGAGCAGTTCTTC. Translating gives CASSFASSGGNEQFF.

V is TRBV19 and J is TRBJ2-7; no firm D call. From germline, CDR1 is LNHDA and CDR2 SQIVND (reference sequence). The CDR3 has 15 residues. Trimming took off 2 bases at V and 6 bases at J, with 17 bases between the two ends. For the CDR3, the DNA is TGTGCCAGTAGTATAACCCCCGCTGGGTCTGGCGAGCAGTACTTC. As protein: CASSITPAGSGEQYF.

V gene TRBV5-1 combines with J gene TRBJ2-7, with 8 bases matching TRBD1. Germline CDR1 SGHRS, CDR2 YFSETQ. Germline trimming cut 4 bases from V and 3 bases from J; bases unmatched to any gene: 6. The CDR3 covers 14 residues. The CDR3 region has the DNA TGCGCCAGCAGCGCAGACAGGGGATACTACGAGCAGTACTTC. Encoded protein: CASSADRGYYEQYF.

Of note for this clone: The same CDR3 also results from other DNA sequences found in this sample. CDR3 loop: CASSSSIGELFF. The CDR3 region has the DNA TGTGCCAGCAGCTCGAGTATAGGGGAGCTGTTTTTT. The chain couples TRBV7-9 to TRBJ2-2, with D unresolved. Germline values: CDR1 SEHNR, CDR2 FQNEAQ (reference sequence). Deletions cut 4 bases from V and 8 bases from J, with 8 bases between. The CDR3 covers 12 residues.

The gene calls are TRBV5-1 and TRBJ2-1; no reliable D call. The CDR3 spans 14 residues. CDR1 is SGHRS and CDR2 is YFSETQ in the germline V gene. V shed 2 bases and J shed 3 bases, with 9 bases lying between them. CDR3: CASSFDSGYNEQFF. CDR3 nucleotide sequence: TGCGCCAGCAGCTTTGACTCAGGCTACAATGAGCAGTTCTTC. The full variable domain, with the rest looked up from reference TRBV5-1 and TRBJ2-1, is KAGVTQTPRYLIKTRGQQVTLSCSPISGHRSVSWYQQTPGQGLQFLFEYFSETQRNKGNFPGRFSGRQFSNSRSEMNVSTLELGDSALYLCASSFDSGYNEQFFGPGTRLTVL.

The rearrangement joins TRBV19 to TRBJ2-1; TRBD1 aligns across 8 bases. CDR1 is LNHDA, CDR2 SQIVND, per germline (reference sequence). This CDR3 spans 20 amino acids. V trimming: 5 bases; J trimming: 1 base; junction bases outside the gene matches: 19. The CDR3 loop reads CASSLMSVWDRKISYNEQFF. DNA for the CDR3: TGTGCCAGTAGTTTAATGTCTGTCTGGGACAGGAAGATTTCCTACAATGAGCAGTTCTTC.